What follows are 21 T cell receptor beta chains derived from one specimen sequenced in a study of OX40 agonist ivuxolimab in advanced cancers. The library relied on the immunoSEQ multiplex PCR assay. As stored in TCRdb, this immuneACCESS dataset retains in-frame rearrangements with V and J assigned. A fraction of the clones does not appear; measured against another copy, unresolved V genes explain less than half of the discrepancy, and the remainder lacks a known reason. In all, the sample holds 30,000 to 40,000 clones, and 80% to 85% of those were seen once. 23% of the sample goes to the ten largest clones. The sequenced sample was CD4+ or CD8+ T cells sorted from blood, obtained in a trial of the OX40 agonist ivuxolimab. Receptors were obtained from an adult with an advanced solid tumor such as melanoma, head and neck, liver or kidney cancer.

The gene calls are TRBV19 and TRBJ1-3; D is unclear. CDR1 is LNHDA, CDR2 SQIVND, per germline (reference sequence). Trimming removed 3 bases at V and 0 bases at J, with 6 bases between. The CDR3 extends over 14 amino acids. The CDR3 loop is CASSILDSGNTIYF. The CDR3 DNA reads TGTGCCAGTAGTATTCTGGACTCTGGAAACACCATATATTTT.

The chain couples TRBV7-6 to TRBJ2-1; tentatively, D is TRBD2 (5 bases). The V gene's germline CDR1 is SGHVS and CDR2 FNYEAQ. The CDR3 loop spans 15 amino acids. Trimming removed 5 bases at V and 1 base at J, with 12 bases between. Here the CDR3 reads CASSGEGISYNEQFF. The CDR3 nucleotides are TGTGCCAGCAGCGGTGAGGGTATATCCTACAATGAGCAGTTCTTC.

This clone was seen only a few times. The gene calls are TRBV6-1 and TRBJ1-5, with D maybe TRBD1 (6 bases). The germline V gene encodes CDR1 MNHNS and CDR2 SASEGT. V was shortened by 7 bases and J by 6 bases, with 16 bases between the two germline ends. The CDR3 has 14 amino acids. The chain's CDR3 is CASTDSLETQPQHF. The CDR3 bases are TGTGCCAGCACGGACAGTTTGGAGACTCAGCCCCAGCATTTT.

This chain connects TRBV7-9 to TRBJ2-7, with D perhaps matching TRBD2 (5 bases). The CDR3 runs to 13 residues. The germline CDR1 and CDR2 sequences are SEHNR and FQNEAQ (reference sequence). Between the trimmed V and J ends, which lost 4 bases and 2 bases, there was a span of 9 bases. The CDR3 spells CASSSDWTYEQYF. In DNA form, the CDR3 reads TGTGCCAGCAGCTCGGACTGGACCTACGAGCAGTACTTC.

This clone is deemed large. The chain recombines TRBV19 with TRBJ1-2, with 8 bases identical to TRBD1. CDR3 size: 14 residues. Per the germline V gene, CDR1 is LNHDA and CDR2 is SQIVND (reference sequence). The trim removed 4 bases at V and 5 bases at J, leaving 6 bases unmatched. CDR3 DNA: TGTGCCAGTAGTACATCAGGGGGCGATTATGGCTACACCTTC. This sequence encodes CASSTSGGDYGYTF.

This clone came up a few times. J is TRBJ2-7 and V is TRBV9; 9 bases map to TRBD2. V shed 3 bases and J 5 bases; nucleotides not matched to a gene: 9. The CDR3 has 15 residues. CDR1 is SGDLS and CDR2 is YYNGEE in the germline V gene. This CDR3 reads CASSERSGRFNEQYF. The CDR3 bases are TGTGCCAGCAGCGAACGTAGCGGGAGATTCAACGAGCAGTACTTC.

This chain links TRBV27 with TRBJ1-5; no firm D call. CDR1 is MNHEY and CDR2 is SMNVEV in the germline V gene (reference sequence). V was pared by 3 bases and J by 5 bases, with 20 bases between. The CDR3 totals 17 residues. The CDR3: CASSFFPPLSSDQPQHF. CDR3 nucleotide sequence: TGTGCCAGCAGTTTTTTCCCTCCCCTCTCGAGCGATCAGCCCCAGCATTTT.

The V and J genes are TRBV28 and TRBJ1-5, with D unclear. The V end lost 3 bases, the J end lost 6 bases, and 15 bases lay between the germline ends. The germline V gene encodes CDR1 MDHEN and CDR2 SYDVKM. CDR3 size: 15 residues. The CDR3 nucleotides are TGTGCCAGCAGTTTTTTTCTGGGAGAGAGTCAGCCCCAGCATTTT. It codes for CASSFFLGESQPQHF.

V and J are TRBV4-3 and TRBJ2-3, with 7 bases matching TRBD2. The CDR3 consists of 16 residues. From germline, CDR1 is LGHNA and CDR2 YSLEER. V lost 0 bases and J lost 4; bases outside the gene matches: 7. CDR3 in DNA: TGCGCCAGCAGCCAAGATCTGTGGGGGGGGGCAGATACGCAGTATTTT. It codes for CASSQDLWGGADTQYF.

This chain uses TRBV2 with TRBJ2-7; D possibly corresponds to TRBD2 (5 bases). Trimming removed 6 bases at V and 0 bases at J, with 15 bases between. The CDR3 contains 15 residues. Germline CDR1 reads SNHLY; CDR2 reads FYNNEI. Written as DNA, the CDR3 is TGTGCCAGCAGAGGACTTGCGGGCCTCTCCTACGAGCAGTACTTC. It translates to CASRGLAGLSYEQYF.

The DNA for the CDR3 is TGTGCCAGTAGAACTAGTTTAACAGATACGCAGTATTTT. This gives the protein CASRTSLTDTQYF. The chain recombines TRBV19 with TRBJ2-3, with D tentatively TRBD2 (5 bases). V dropped 6 bases and J dropped 3 bases, with 10 bases sitting between them. Germline V gene data show CDR1 as LNHDA and CDR2 as SQIVND (reference sequence). The CDR3 has 13 residues.

This clone was counted once. The V gene is TRBV7-9, the J gene TRBJ2-1; the D gene is possibly TRBD1 (6 bases). Germline CDR1 reads SEHNR; CDR2 reads FQNEAQ (reference sequence). This CDR3 spans 13 amino acids. Trimming shortened V by 5 bases and J by 6 bases, and 11 bases separated the two germline ends. CDR3 DNA: TGTGCCAGCAGCCCCGGACAGTCCAATGAGCAGTTCTTC. This encodes CASSPGQSNEQFF.

The chain employs TRBV7-8 and TRBJ2-3; weak D call: TRBD2 (5 bases). V lost 2 bases, J lost 4 bases, and 10 bases lay in between. This CDR3 has 14 residues. In germline, CDR1 is SGHVS, CDR2 FQNEAQ. For the CDR3, the DNA is TGTGCCAGCAGCTTATGGACTGGGGCAGATACGCAGTATTTT. Translation gives CASSLWTGADTQYF.

The CDR3 reads CASSIVGGGGTDTQYF. The CDR3 DNA sequence: TGTGCCAGTAGTATAGTCGGCGGGGGGGGCACAGATACGCAGTATTTT. The chain is built from TRBV19 and TRBJ2-3, with 9 bases identical to TRBD2. V was clipped by 1 base and J by 1 base; unmatched bases: 3. The CDR3 is made up of 16 amino acids. The germline V gene encodes CDR1 LNHDA and CDR2 SQIVND (reference sequence).

The genes are TRBV29-1 and TRBJ2-3, with TRBD2 matching 7 bases. V shed 3 bases, J shed 4 bases, and the junction held 4 bases outside the gene matches. Germline CDR1 and CDR2: SQVTM and ANQGSEA. The CDR3 extends over 13 amino acids. CDR3: CSVDGLVADTQYF. For the CDR3, the DNA is TGCAGCGTTGATGGACTAGTTGCAGATACGCAGTATTTT.

The chain couples TRBV27 to TRBJ2-7; 13 positions match TRBD2. CDR3 length equals 15 residues. The V segment lost 2 bases and the J segment 5 bases; nucleotides outside the gene matches: 3. CDR1 is MNHEY, CDR2 SMNVEV, per germline (reference sequence). The CDR3 reads CASSLQGTSGNEQYF. The CDR3 region has the DNA TGTGCCAGCAGTTTACAAGGGACTAGCGGGAACGAGCAGTACTTC.

For this clone: The sample contains more than one DNA sequence encoding this CDR3. This chain uses TRBV5-4 with TRBJ2-7; D is perhaps TRBD1 or TRBD2 (5 bases each). Per the germline V gene, CDR1 is SGHNT and CDR2 is YYREEE (reference sequence). V gave up 4 bases and J gave up 1 base, with 9 bases separating them. The CDR3 totals 13 residues. CDR3: CASSPRGSYEQYF. The CDR3 coding sequence is TGTGCCAGCAGCCCGAGGGGATCCTACGAGCAGTACTTC.

The chain carries TRBV7-9 and TRBJ2-7; D perhaps matches TRBD1 (5 bases). The CDR3 is 14 amino acids. The germline V and J ends were trimmed by 5 bases and 1 base, with 12 bases remaining between them. CDR1 is SEHNR, CDR2 FQNEAQ, per germline (reference sequence). As DNA, the CDR3 is TGTGCCAGCAGCCCCCAGGGTACGTCCTACGAGCAGTACTTC. Encoded protein: CASSPQGTSYEQYF.

The rearrangement links TRBV7-8 to TRBJ2-1; 9 nucleotides line up with TRBD2. With V trimmed by 5 bases and J by 9 bases, 14 bases remained unmatched. CDR3 length: 16 amino acids. Germline V CDR1 and CDR2: SGHVS, FQNEAQ. This chain's CDR3 is CASSLGASGKLAEQFF. The CDR3, as DNA: TGTGCCAGCAGCCTCGGAGCTAGCGGGAAACTGGCTGAGCAGTTCTTC.

The J gene is TRBJ2-1, the V gene TRBV5-1; unclear D gene. Germline-derived CDR1 and CDR2 are SGHRS and YFSETQ. The length of the CDR3 is 14 residues. Trimming left V 3 bases short and J 7 bases short, with 14 bases between. CDR3 amino acids: CASSYPSADNEQFF. CDR3 bases: TGCGCCAGCAGCTACCCCAGCGCGGATAATGAGCAGTTCTTC. The complete variable domain, with remaining parts taken from reference TRBV5-1 and TRBJ2-1, reads KAGVTQTPRYLIKTRGQQVTLSCSPISGHRSVSWYQQTPGQGLQFLFEYFSETQRNKGNFPGRFSGRQFSNSRSEMNVSTLELGDSALYLCASSYPSADNEQFFGPGTRLTVL.

This rearrangement joins TRBV6-5 to TRBJ1-2; possibly TRBD1 for D (6 bases). Germline loops: CDR1 MNHEY, CDR2 SVGAGI. Trimming stripped 6 bases from V and 3 bases from J, with 14 bases between. The CDR3 contains 14 residues. This chain's CDR3 is CASSHKTGDYGYTF. The CDR3 DNA reads as TGTGCCAGCAGCCATAAGACAGGCGACTATGGCTACACCTTC.